This TCR beta chain was recovered during a study of T cells in Graves' hyperthyroidism and ophthalmopathy. This CDR3 region has 15 residues. With 5 bases removed from V and 3 bases from J, the gap between germline ends came to 17 bases. Germline V gene data show CDR1 as LGHDT and CDR2 as YNNKEL (reference sequence). Study findings and constraints: A model using 13 V-J features told ophthalmopathy apart from stable hyperthyroidism. Onset of ophthalmopathy came a median 6.5 months after the model predicted it.

This clonotype was found many times. Its antigen is as yet unknown. Stable hyperthyroidism: no ophthalmopathy progression over 18 months of follow-up. Authors of the study amplified TCR beta CDR3 regions from RNA transcripts. In the first-round RT-PCR of the TCR CDR3, the HTBI primer set was used. From the multiplex PCR reads, TCRdb called clonotypes with MiXCR, one entry per CDR3 protein. The table has about 690,000 distinct CDR3 sequences, roughly a sixth seen once. This sequence was found in a man aged 45 to 65 with Graves' hyperthyroidism. The rearrangement links TRBV3-1 to TRBJ2-7; D may match TRBD1 or TRBD2 (5 bases each). The material sequenced was blood. The CDR3 here is CASSFAGQGSYEQYF. CDR3 coding DNA: TGTGCCAGCAGCTTTGCGGGCCAGGGTAGCTACGAGCAGTACTTC.